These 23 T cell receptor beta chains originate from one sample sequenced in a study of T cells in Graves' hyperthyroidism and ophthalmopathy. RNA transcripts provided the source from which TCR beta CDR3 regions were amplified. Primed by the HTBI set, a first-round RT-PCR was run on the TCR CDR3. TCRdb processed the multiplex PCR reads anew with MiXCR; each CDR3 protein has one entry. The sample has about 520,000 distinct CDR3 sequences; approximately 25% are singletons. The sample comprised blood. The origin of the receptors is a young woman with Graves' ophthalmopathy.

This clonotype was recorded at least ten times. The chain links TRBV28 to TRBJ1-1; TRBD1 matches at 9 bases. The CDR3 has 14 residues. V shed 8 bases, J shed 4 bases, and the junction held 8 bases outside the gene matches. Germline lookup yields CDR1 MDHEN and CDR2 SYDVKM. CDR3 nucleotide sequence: TGTGCCAGCGGTGGGACAGGGTTATCCACTGAAGCTTTCTTT. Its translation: CASGGTGLSTEAFF. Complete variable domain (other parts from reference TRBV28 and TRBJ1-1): DVKVTQSSRYLVKRTGEKVFLECVQDMDHENMFWYRQDPGLGLRLIYFSYDVKMKEKGDIPEGYSVSREKKERFSLILESASTNQTSMYLCASGGTGLSTEAFFGQGTRLTVV.

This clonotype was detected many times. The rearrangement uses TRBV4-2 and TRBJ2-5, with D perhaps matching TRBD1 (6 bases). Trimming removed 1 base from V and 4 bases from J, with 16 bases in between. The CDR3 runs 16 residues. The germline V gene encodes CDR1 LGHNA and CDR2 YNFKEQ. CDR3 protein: CASSQGSGRGGETQYF. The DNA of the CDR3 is TGTGCCAGCAGCCAAGGGTCAGGTAGAGGGGGAGAGACCCAGTACTTC.

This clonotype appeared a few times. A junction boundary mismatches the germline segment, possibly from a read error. The CDR3 coding sequence is TGTGCCAGCAGTTACGAGGAGGGGGCTTTATACGAGCAGTGCTTC. Translated: CASSYEEGALYEQCF. V is TRBV6-2 or TRBV6-3 and J is TRBJ2-7, with D possibly TRBD1 on 7 matching bases. CDR1 is MNHEY and CDR2 is SVGEGT in the germline V gene. The CDR3 has 15 amino acids.

CDR3 nucleotides: TGTGCCAGCAGTGAAGCCTGGACCTATGGCTACACCTTC. It encodes CASSEAWTYGYTF. The V and J genes are TRBV6-1 and TRBJ1-2; no definite D call. Germline loops: CDR1 MNHNS, CDR2 SASEGT. This CDR3 is 13 amino acids long. V lost 0 bases, J lost 4 bases, and 6 bases lay in between.

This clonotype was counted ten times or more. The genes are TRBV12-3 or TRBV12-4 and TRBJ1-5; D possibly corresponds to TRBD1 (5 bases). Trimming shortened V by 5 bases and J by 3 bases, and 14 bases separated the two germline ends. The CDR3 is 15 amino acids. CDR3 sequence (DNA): TGTGCCAGCAGTGGGGGAACTTCAGACAATCAGCCCCAGCATTTT. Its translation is CASSGGTSDNQPQHF.

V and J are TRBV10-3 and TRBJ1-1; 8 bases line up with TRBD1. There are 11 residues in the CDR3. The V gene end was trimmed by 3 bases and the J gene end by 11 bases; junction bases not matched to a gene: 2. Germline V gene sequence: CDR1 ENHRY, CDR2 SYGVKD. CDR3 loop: CAISEQGGAFF. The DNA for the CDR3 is TGTGCCATCAGTGAACAGGGGGGGGCTTTCTTT.

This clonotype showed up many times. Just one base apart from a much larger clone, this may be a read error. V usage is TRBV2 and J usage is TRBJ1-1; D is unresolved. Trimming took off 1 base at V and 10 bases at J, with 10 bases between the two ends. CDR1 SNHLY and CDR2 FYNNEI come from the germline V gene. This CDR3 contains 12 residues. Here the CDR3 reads CASSEVQESAFF. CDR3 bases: TGTGCCAGCAGTGAAGTTCAGGAATCAGCTTTCTTT. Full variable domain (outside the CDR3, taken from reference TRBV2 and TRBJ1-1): EPEVTQTPSHQVTQMGQEVILRCVPISNHLYFYWYRQILGQKVEFLVSFYNNEISEKSEIFDDQFSVERPDGSNFTLKIRSTKLEDSAMYFCASSEVQESAFFGQGTRLTVV.

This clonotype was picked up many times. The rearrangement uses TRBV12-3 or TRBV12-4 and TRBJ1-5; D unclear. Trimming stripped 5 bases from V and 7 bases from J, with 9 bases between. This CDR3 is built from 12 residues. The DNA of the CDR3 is TGTGCCAGCAGTACCTTATCACAGCCCCAGCATTTT. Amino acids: CASSTLSQPQHF.

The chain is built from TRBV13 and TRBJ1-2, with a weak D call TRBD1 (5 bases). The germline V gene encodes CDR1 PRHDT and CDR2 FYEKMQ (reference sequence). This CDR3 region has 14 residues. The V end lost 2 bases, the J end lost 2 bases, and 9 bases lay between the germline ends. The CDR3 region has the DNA TGTGCCAGCAGCTTACAAGGGGAGAACTATGGCTACACCTTC. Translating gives CASSLQGENYGYTF.

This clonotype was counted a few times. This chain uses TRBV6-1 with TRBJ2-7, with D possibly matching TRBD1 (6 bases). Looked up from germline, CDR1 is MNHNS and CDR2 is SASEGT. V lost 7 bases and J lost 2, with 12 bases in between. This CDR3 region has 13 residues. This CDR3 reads CASNAAGAYEQYF. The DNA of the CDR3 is TGTGCCAGCAATGCCGCAGGGGCCTACGAGCAGTACTTC.

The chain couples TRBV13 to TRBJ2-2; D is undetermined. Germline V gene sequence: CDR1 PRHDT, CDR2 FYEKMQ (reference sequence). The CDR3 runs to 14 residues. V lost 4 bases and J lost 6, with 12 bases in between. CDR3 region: CASSYTRPAGELFF. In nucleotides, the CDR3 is TGTGCCAGCAGCTACACGAGACCCGCCGGGGAGCTGTTTTTT. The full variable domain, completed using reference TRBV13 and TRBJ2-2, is AAGVIQSPRHLIKEKRETATLKCYPIPRHDTVYWYQQGPGQDPQFLISFYEKMQSDKGSIPDRFSAQQFSDYHSELNMSSLELGDSALYFCASSYTRPAGELFFGEGSRLTVL.

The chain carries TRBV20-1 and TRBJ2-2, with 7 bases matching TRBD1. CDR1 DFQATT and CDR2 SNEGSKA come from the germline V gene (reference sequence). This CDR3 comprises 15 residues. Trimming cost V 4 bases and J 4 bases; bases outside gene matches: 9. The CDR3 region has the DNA TGCAGTGCTACAAACAGGGGCAGGAGCACCGGGGAGCTGTTTTTT. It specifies CSATNRGRSTGELFF.

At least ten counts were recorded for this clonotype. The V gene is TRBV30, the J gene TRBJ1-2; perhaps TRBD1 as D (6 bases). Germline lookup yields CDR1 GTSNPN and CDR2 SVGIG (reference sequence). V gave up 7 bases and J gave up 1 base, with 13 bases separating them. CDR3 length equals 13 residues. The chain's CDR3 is CASTTGFNYGYTF. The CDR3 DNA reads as TGTGCCTCGACGACAGGATTTAACTATGGCTACACCTTC.

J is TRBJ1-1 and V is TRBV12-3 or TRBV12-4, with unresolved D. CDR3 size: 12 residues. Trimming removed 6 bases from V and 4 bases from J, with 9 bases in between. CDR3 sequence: CASSRMATEAFF. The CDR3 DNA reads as TGTGCCAGCAGCCGCATGGCCACTGAAGCTTTCTTT.

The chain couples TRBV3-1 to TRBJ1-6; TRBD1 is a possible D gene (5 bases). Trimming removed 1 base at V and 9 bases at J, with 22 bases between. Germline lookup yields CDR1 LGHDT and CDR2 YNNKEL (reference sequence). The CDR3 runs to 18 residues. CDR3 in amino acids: CASSQGSGRTPWVSPLHF. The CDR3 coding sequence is TGTGCCAGCAGCCAAGGCTCAGGGCGCACTCCGTGGGTTTCACCCCTCCACTTT.

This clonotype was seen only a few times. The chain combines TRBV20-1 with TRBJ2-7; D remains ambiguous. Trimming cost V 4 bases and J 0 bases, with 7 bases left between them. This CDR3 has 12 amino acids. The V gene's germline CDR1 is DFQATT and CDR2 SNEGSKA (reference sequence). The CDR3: CSAKDGSYEQYF. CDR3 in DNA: TGCAGTGCTAAGGACGGCTCCTACGAGCAGTACTTC.

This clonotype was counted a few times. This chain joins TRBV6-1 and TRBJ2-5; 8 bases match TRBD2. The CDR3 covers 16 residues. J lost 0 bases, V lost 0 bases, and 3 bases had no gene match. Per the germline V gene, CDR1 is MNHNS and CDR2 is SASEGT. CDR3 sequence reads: CASSEAVAGNQETQYF. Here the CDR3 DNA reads TGTGCCAGCAGTGAAGCGGTAGCGGGGAACCAAGAGACCCAGTACTTC.

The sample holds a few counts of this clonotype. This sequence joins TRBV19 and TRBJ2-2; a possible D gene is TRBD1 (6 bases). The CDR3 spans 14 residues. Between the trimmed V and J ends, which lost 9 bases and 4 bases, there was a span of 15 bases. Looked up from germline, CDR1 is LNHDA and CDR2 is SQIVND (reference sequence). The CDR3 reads CASRGQFPTGELFF. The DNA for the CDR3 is TGTGCCAGCCGTGGACAGTTTCCCACCGGGGAGCTGTTTTTT.

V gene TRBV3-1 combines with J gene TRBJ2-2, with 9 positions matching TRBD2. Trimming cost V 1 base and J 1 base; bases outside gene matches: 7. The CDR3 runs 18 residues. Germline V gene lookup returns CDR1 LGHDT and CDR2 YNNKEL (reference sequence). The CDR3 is CASSQAASGMRNTGELFF. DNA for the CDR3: TGTGCCAGCAGCCAAGCGGCTAGCGGGATGCGGAACACCGGGGAGCTGTTTTTT.

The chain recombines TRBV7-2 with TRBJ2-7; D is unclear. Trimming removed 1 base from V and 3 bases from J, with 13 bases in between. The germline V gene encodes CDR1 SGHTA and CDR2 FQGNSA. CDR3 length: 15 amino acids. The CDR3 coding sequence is TGTGCCAGCAGCTTAGTGAATAGCCTCTACTACGAGCAGTACTTC. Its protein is CASSLVNSLYYEQYF.

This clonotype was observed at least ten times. The CDR3 spells CAISPSGGSETQYF. In nucleotides, the CDR3 is TGTGCCATCAGTCCCAGCGGGGGTTCGGAGACCCAGTACTTC. The chain carries TRBV10-3 and TRBJ2-5, with TRBD2 identical over 8 bases. The CDR3 is 14 amino acids. V dropped 5 bases and J dropped 5; count of bases not matched to a gene: 7. CDR1 and CDR2 (germline): ENHRY, SYGVKD.

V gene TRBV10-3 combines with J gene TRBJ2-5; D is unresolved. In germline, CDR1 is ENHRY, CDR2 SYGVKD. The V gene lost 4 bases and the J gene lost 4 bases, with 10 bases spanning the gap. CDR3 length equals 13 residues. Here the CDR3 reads CAISVVVGETQYF. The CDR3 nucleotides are TGTGCCATCAGTGTTGTGGTGGGAGAGACCCAGTACTTC.

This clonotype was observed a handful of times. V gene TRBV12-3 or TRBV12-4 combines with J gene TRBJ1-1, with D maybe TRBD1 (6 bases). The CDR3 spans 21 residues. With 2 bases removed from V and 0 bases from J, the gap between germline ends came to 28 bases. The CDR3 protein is CASSLRGTRSGGFWVNTEAFF. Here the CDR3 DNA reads TGTGCCAGCAGTTTACGCGGAACGAGGTCGGGGGGCTTTTGGGTGAACACTGAAGCTTTCTTT.